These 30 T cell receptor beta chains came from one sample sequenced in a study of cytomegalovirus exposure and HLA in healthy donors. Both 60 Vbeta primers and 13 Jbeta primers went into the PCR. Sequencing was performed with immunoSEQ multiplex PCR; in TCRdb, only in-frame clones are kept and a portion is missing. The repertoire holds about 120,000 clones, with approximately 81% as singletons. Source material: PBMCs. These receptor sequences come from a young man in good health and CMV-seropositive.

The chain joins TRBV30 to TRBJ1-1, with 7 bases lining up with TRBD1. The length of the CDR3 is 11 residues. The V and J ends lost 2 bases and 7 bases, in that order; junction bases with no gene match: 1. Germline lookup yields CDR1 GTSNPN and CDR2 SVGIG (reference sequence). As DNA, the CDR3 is TGTGCCTGGAGTCCAGGGGGTGAAGCTTTCTTT. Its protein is CAWSPGGEAFF.

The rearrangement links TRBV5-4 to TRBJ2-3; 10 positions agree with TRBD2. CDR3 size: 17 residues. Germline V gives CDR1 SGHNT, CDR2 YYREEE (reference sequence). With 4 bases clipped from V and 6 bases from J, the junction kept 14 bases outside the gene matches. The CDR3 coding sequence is TGTGCCAGCAGCCCGGGTGGGCTAGCGGGGGTGCAGGATACGCAGTATTTT. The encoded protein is CASSPGGLAGVQDTQYF.

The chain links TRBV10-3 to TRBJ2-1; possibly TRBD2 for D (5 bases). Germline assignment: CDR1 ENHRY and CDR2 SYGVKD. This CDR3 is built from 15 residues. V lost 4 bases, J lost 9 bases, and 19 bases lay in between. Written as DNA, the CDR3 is TGTGCCATCAGTGTAAGCAGCGGCCTTACCTCTGAGCAGTTCTTC. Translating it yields CAISVSSGLTSEQFF.

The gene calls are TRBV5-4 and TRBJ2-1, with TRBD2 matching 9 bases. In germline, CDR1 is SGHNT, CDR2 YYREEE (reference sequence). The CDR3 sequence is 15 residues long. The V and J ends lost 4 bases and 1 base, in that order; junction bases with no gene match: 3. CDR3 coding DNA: TGTGCCAGCAGCCGTAGCGGGGGTTCCTACAATGAGCAGTTCTTC. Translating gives CASSRSGGSYNEQFF.

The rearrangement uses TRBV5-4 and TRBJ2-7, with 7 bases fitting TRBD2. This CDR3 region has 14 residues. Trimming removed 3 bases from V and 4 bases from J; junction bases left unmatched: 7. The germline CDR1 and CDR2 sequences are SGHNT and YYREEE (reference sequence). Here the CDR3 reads CASSSGGGRYEQYF. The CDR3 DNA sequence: TGTGCCAGCAGCTCGGGAGGCGGACGGTACGAGCAGTACTTC.

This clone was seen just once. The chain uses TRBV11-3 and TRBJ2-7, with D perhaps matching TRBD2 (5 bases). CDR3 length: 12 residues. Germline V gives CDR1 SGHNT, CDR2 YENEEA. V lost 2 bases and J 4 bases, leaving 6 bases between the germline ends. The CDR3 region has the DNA TGTGCCAGCAGCTTATCGGGGTACGAGCAGTACTTC. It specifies CASSLSGYEQYF.

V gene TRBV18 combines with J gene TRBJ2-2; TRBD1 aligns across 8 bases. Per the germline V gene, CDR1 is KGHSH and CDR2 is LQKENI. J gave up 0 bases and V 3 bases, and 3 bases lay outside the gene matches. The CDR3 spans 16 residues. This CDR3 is CASSPDRDSNTGELFF. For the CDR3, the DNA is TGTGCCAGCTCACCGGACAGGGATTCGAACACCGGGGAGCTGTTTTTT.

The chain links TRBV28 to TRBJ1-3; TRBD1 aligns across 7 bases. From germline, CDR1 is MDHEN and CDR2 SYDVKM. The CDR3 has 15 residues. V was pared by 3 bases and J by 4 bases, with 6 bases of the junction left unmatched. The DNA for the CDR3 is TGTGCCAGCAGTTTCGACAGGGTGGAAGGAAACACCATATATTTT. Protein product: CASSFDRVEGNTIYF.

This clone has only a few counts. The CDR3 nucleotides are TGTGCCAGCAGCTTAGTAGCGGGAGGGGGGAATGAGCAGTTCTTC. Its protein is CASSLVAGGGNEQFF. The chain carries TRBV7-2 and TRBJ2-1; 11 nucleotides align to TRBD2. This CDR3 region has 15 residues. Germline CDR1 reads SGHTA; CDR2 reads FQGNSA. V was pared by 1 base and J by 7 bases, with 3 bases of the junction left unmatched.

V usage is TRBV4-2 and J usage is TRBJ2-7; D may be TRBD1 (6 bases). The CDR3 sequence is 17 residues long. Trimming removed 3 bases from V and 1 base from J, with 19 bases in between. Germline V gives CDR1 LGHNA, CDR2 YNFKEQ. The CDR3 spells CASSHPALPGQSYEQYF. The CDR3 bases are TGTGCCAGCAGCCATCCCGCGCTCCCTGGACAGTCCTACGAGCAGTACTTC.

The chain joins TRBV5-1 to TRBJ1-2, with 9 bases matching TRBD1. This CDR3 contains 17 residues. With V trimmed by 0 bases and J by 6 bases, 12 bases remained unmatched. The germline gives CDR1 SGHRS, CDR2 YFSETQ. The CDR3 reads CASSLVFGGQGWNGYTF. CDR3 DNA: TGCGCCAGCAGCTTGGTTTTTGGGGGACAGGGTTGGAATGGCTACACCTTC.

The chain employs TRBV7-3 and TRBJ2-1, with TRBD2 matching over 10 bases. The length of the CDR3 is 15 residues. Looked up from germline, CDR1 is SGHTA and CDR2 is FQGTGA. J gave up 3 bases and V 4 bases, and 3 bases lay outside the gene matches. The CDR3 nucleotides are TGTGCCAGCAGCTACCGACTAGCGGGCTACAATGAGCAGTTCTTC. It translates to CASSYRLAGYNEQFF.

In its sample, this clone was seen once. CDR3 sequence reads: CASSGSEGETQYF. The CDR3 DNA reads TGTGCCAGCTCGGGGAGTGAAGGCGAGACCCAGTACTTC. The rearrangement links TRBV11-3 to TRBJ2-5; tentatively, D is TRBD2 (5 bases). Per the germline V gene, CDR1 is SGHNT and CDR2 is YENEEA. V was pared by 8 bases and J by 5 bases, with 15 bases between. This CDR3 has 13 residues.

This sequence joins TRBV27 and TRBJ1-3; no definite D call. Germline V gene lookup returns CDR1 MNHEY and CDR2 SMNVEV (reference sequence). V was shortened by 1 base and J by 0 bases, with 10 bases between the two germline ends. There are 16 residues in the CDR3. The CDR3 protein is CASSLFRPVSGNTIYF. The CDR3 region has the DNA TGTGCCAGCAGTTTATTCAGGCCGGTCTCTGGAAACACCATATATTTT.

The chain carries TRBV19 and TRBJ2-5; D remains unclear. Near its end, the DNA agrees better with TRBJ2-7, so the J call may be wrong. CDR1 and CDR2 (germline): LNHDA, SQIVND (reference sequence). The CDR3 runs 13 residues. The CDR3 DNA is TGTGCCAGTAGTATGGGCAGAACCTACGAGCAGTACTTC. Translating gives CASSMGRTYEQYF.

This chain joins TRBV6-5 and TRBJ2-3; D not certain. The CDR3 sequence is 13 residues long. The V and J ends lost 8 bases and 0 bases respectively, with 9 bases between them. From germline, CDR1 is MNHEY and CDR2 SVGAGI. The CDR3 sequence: CASRVGSTDTQYF. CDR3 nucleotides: TGTGCCAGCCGGGTAGGTAGCACAGATACGCAGTATTTT.

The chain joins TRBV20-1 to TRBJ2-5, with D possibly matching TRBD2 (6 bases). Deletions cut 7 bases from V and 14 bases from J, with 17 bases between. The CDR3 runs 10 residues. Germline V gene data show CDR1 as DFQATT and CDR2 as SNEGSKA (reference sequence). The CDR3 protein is CSVFRDSLYF. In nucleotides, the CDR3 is TGCAGTGTCTTCAGGGACTCTCTATACTTC.

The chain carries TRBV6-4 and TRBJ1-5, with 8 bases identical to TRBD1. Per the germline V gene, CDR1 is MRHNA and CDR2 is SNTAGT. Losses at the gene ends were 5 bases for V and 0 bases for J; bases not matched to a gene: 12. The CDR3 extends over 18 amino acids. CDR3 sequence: CASSHRDRRLYSNQPQHF. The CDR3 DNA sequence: TGTGCCAGCAGTCACCGGGACAGGAGACTCTATAGCAATCAGCCCCAGCATTTT.

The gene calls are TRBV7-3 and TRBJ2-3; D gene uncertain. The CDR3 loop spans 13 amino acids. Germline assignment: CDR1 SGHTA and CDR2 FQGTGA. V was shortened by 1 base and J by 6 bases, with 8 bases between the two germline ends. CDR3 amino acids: CASSLIGSDTQYF. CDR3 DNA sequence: TGTGCCAGCAGCTTAATTGGCAGTGATACGCAGTATTTT. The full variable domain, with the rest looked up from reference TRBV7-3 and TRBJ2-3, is GAGVSQTPSNKVTEKGKYVELRCDPISGHTALYWYRQSLGQGPEFLIYFQGTGAADDSGLPNDRFFAVRPEGSVSTLKIQRTERGDSAVYLCASSLIGSDTQYFGPGTRLTVL.

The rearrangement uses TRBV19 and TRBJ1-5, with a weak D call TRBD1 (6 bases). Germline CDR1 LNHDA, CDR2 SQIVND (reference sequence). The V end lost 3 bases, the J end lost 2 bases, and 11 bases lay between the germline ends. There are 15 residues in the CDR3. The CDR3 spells CASSILRQGNQPQHF. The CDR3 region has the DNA TGTGCCAGTAGTATTCTGCGACAGGGCAATCAGCCCCAGCATTTT. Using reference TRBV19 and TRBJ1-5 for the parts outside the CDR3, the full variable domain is DGGITQSPKYLFRKEGQNVTLSCEQNLNHDAMYWYRQDPGQGLRLIYYSQIVNDFQKGDIAEGYSVSREKKESFPLTVTSAQKNPTAFYLCASSILRQGNQPQHFGDGTRLSIL.

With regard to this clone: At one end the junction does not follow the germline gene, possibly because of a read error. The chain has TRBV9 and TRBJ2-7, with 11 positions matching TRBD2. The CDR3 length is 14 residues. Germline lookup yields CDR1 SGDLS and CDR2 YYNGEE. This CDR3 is CASSVAGGPDEQYF. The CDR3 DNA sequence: TGTGCCAGCAGTGTAGCGGGAGGGCCGGACGAGCAGTACTTC.

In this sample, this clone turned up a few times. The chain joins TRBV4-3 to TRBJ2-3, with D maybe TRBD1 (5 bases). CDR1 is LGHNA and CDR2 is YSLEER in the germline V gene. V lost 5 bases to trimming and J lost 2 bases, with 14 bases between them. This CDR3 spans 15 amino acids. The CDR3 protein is CASSFRWGHTDTQYF. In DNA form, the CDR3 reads TGCGCCAGCAGCTTTCGGTGGGGCCACACAGATACGCAGTATTTT.

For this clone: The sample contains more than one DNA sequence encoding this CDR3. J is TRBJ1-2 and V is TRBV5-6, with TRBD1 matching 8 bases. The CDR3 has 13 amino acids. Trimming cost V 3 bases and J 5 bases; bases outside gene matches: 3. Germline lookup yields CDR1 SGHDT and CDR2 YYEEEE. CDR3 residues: CASSWTGFYGYTF. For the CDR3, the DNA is TGTGCCAGCAGCTGGACAGGGTTTTATGGCTACACCTTC.

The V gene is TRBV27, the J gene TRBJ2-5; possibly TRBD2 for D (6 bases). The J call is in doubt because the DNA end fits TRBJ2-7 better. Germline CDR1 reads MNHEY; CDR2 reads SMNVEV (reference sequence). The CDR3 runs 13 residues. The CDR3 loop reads CASSFGTPYEQYF. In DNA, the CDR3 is TGTGCCAGCAGTTTCGGGACTCCCTACGAGCAGTACTTC.

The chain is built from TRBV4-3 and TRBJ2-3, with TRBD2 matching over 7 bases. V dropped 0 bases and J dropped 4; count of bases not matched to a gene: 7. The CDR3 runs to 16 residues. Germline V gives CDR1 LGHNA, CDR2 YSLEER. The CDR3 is CASSQEVQRGADTQYF. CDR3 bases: TGCGCCAGCAGCCAAGAGGTCCAGCGGGGAGCAGATACGCAGTATTTT.

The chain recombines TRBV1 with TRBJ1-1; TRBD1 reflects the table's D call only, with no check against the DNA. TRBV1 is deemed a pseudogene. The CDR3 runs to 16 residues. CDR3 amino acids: CTSSQDLTGVRTEAFF. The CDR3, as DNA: TGCACCAGCAGCCAAGATTTAACAGGGGTAAGGACTGAAGCTTTCTTT.

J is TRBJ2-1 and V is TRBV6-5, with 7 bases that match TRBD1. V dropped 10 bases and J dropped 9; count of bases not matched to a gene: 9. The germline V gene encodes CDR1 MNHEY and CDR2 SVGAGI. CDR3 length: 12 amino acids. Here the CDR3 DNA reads TGTGCCACCAGGGACAGAGGGACTGAGCAGTTCTTC. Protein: CATRDRGTEQFF.

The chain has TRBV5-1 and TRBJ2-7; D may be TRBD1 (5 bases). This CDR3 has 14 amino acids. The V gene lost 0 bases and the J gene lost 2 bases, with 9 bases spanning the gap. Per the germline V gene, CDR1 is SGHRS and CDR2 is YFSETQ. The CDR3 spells CASSLERGTYEQYF. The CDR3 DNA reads TGCGCCAGCAGCTTGGAAAGGGGCACCTACGAGCAGTACTTC.

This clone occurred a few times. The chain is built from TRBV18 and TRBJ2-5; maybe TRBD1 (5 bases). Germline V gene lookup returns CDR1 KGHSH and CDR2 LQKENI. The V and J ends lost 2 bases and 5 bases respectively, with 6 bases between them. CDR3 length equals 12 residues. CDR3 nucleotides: TGTGCCAGCTCACCAAAGGGGGAGACCCAGTACTTC. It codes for CASSPKGETQYF.

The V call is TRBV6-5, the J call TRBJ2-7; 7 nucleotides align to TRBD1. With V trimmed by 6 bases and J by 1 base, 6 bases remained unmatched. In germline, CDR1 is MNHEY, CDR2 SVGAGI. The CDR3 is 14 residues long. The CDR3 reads CASSRKGQSYEQYF. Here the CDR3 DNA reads TGTGCCAGCAGCAGAAAGGGACAGTCCTACGAGCAGTACTTC.